The entry that follows covers one T cell receptor beta chain sequence. Patients of the Seattle cohort, enrolled during active infection, were followed longitudinally. These data belong to a study of blood T cell repertoires in COVID-19. Across the study: Both acute and convalescent COVID-19 samples were obtained from the United States, Italy and Spain. Sample material is recorded as cDNA or gDNA derived from T cells, B-cell-depleted T cells, or PBMCs.

TCRdb's table, derived via immunoSEQ multiplex PCR, lists solely in-frame clones and lacks some. Of 350,000 to 450,000 clones in the sample, 80% to 90% were seen once. In germline, CDR1 is MDHEN, CDR2 SYDVKM. CDR3 length: 14 residues. Trimming took off 5 bases at V and 12 bases at J, with 20 bases between the two ends. V usage is TRBV28 and J usage is TRBJ2-1, with a tentative D call TRBD2 (6 bases). Sequenced: peripheral blood. This TCR was sampled from a woman aged 60-75 years with COVID-19, enrolled during active disease. CDR3 DNA: TGTGCCAGCAGTCCTACATTGTTGCGGGGAGGGCAGTTCTTC. The encoded protein is CASSPTLLRGGQFF.